The source of this T cell receptor (beta chain) is a study of shared clonotypes between healthy human individuals. Study observations and caveats: The study's rarefaction showed incomplete sorted-subset sequencing despite large depth. Against clonotypes common to all four donors, non-shared ones had lower generation probabilities.

CD45RA-negative memory and CD45RA+ naive subsets were split from the CD4+ cells. The V segment lost 4 bases and the J segment 0 bases; nucleotides outside the gene matches: 1. The CDR3 extends over 15 amino acids. Germline values: CDR1 SGDLS, CDR2 YYNGEE. Comments on this clone: Its antigen is unknown.

The table came from immunoSEQ multiplex PCR; TCRdb's copy has only in-frame clones and leaves some out. The sample yields 2 million to 2.5 million clones, just over 90% seen once. The genes are TRBV9 and TRBJ2-7; 13 bases are shared with TRBD2. The sequence was collected from a man between 18 and 29 years old in good health. Some clones in this sample may be carry-over from other donors' samples. What was sequenced was naive CD4+ T cells from PBMCs. Subset noted: CD45RA+ positively selected. In DNA, the CDR3 is TGTGCCAGCAGCAGGACTAGCGGGAGCTCCTACGAGCAGTACTTC. Translated, it gives CASSRTSGSSYEQYF. The whole variable domain, filled in from reference TRBV9 and TRBJ2-7, reads DSGVTQTPKHLITATGQRVTLRCSPRSGDLSVYWYQQSLDQGLQFLIQYYNGEERAKGNILERFSAQQFPDLHSELNLSSLELGDSALYFCASSRTSGSSYEQYFGPGTRLTVT.